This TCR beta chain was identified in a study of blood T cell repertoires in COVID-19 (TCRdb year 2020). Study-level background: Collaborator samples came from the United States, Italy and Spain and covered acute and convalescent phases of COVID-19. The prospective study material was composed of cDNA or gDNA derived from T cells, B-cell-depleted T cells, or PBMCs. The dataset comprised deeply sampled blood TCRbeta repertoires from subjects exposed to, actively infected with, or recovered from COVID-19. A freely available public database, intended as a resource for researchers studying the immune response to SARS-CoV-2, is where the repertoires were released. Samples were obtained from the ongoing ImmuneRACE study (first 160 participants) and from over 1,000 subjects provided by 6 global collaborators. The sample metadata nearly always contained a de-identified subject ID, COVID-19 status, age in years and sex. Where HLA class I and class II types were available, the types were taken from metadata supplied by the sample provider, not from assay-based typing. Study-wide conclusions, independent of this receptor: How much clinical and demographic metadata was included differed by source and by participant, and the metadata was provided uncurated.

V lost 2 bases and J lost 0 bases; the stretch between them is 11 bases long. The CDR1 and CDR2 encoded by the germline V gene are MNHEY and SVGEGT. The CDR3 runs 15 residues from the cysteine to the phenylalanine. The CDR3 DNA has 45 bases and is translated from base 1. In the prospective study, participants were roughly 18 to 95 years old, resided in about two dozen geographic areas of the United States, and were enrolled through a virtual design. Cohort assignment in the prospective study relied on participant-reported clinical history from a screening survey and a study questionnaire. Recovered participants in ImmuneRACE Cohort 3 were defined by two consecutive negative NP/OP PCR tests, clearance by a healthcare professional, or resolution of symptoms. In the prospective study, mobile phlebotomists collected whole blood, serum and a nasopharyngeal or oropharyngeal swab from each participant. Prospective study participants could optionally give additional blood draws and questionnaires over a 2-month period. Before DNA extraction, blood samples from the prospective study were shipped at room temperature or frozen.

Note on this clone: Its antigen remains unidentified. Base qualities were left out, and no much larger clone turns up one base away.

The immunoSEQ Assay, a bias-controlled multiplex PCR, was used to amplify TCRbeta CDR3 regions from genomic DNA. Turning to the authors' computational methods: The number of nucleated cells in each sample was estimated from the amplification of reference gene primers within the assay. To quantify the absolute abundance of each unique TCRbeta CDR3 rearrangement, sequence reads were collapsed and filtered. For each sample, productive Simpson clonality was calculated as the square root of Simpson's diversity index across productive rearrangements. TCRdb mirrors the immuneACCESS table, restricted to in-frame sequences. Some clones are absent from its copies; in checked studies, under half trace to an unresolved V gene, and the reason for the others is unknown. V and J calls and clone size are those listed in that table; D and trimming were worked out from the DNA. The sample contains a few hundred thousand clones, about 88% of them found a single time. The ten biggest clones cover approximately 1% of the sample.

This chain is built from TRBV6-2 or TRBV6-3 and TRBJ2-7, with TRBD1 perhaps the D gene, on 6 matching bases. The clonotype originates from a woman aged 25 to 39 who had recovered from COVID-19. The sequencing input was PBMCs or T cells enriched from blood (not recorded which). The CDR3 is CASSYAARGSYEQYF. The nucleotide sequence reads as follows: TGTGCCAGCAGTTACGCGGCCAGGGGCTCCTACGAGCAGTACTTC.